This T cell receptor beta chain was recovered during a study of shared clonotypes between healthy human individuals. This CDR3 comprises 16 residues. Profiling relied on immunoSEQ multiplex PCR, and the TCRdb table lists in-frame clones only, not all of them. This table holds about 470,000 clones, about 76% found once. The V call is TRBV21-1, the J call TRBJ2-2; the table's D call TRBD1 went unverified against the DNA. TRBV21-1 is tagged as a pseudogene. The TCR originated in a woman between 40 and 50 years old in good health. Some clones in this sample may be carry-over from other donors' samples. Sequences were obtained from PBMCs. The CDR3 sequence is CASSKAGTGGLGELFF. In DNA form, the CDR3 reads TGTGCCAGCAGCAAAGCCGGGACAGGGGGTCTCGGGGAGCTGTTTTTT.